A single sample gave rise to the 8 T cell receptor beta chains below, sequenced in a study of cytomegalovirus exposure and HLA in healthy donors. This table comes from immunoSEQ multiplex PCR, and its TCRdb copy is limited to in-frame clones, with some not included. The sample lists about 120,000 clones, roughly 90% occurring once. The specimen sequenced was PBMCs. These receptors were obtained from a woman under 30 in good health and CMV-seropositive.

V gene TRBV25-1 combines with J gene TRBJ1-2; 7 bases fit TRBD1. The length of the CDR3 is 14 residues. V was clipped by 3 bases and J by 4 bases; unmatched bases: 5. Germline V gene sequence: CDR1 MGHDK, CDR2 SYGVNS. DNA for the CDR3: TGTGCCAGCAGTGAGACAGGGAAAGTCTATGGCTACACCTTC. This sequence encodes CASSETGKVYGYTF.

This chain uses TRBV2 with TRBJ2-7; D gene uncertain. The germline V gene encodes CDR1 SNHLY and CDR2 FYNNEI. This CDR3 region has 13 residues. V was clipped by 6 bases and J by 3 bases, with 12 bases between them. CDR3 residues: CASRQQQNYEQYF. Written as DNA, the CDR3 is TGTGCCAGCAGGCAACAGCAAAACTACGAGCAGTACTTC.

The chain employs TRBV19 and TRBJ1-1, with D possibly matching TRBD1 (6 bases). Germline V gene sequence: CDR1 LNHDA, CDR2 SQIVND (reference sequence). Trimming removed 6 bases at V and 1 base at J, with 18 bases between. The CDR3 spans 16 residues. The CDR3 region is CASRPLHRDQNTEAFF. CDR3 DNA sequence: TGTGCCAGTAGGCCCCTACACAGGGACCAGAACACTGAAGCTTTCTTT.

The CDR3, as DNA: TGTGCCAGCAGCTTAGTCGGGGGTGGCTATGGCTACACCTTC. Encoded protein: CASSLVGGGYGYTF. This chain joins TRBV11-2 and TRBJ1-2; weak D call: TRBD1 (5 bases). With 1 base removed from V and 4 bases from J, the gap between germline ends came to 10 bases. The CDR3 spans 14 residues. Germline CDR1 and CDR2: SGHAT and FQNNGV.

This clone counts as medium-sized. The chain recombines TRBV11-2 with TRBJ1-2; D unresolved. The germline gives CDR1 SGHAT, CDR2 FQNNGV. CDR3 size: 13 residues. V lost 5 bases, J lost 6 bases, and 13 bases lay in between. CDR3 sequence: CASSDGSEDGYTF. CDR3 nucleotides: TGTGCCAGCAGCGACGGGTCAGAGGATGGCTACACCTTC.

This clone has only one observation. In DNA form, the CDR3 reads TGTGCCAGCAGTGAGGGGACAGGGATCTTAGGTACTGAAGCTTTCTTT. Protein product: CASSEGTGILGTEAFF. The J gene is TRBJ1-1, the V gene TRBV6-1; 9 bases are a match to TRBD1. The germline gives CDR1 MNHNS, CDR2 SASEGT. There are 16 residues in the CDR3. V lost 3 bases, J lost 5 bases, and 10 bases stayed unmatched.

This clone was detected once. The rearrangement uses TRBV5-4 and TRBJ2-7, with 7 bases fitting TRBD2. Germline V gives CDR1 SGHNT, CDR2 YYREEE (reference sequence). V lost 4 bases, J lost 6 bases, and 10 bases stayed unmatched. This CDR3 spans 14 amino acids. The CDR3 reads CASSPAGGSFEQYF. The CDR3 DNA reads TGTGCCAGCAGCCCCGCGGGCGGGAGTTTCGAGCAGTACTTC. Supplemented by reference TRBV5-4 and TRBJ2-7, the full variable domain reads ETGVTQSPTHLIKTRGQQVTLRCSSQSGHNTVSWYQQALGQGPQFIFQYYREEENGRGNFPPRFSGLQFPNYSSELNVNALELDDSALYLCASSPAGGSFEQYFGPGTRLTVT.

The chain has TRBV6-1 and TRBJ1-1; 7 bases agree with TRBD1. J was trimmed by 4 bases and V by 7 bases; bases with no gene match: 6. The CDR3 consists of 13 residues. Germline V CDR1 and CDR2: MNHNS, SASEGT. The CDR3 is CASTRDRVTEAFF. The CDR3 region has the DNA TGTGCCAGCACAAGAGACAGGGTCACTGAAGCTTTCTTT.